This entry concerns a single T cell receptor beta chain. Its target is not known. The CDR3 has 16 residues. V gave up 2 bases and J gave up 0 bases, with 9 bases separating them. Germline V gives CDR1 SGHRS, CDR2 YFSETQ. These data come from a study of radiotherapy plus CTLA-4 blockade in lung cancer. Overall study context: With roughly 30% of patients having disease control, objective responses were seen in less than 20%. Study-level findings and limits: Tumor-origin TCR clones grew in blood after radiotherapy plus ipilimumab. Dynamics of early blood T cell clones, together with interferon-beta, were reportedly the best predictors of response.

Profiled with immunoSEQ multiplex PCR; TCRdb holds only in-frame clones, not every one. The data contain some 43,000 clones, about 81% of them singletons. The specimen was peripheral blood, collected from a patient treated with radiotherapy plus ipilimumab. This clonotype originated in a human donor with non-small cell lung cancer who had stable disease on radiotherapy plus ipilimumab. This chain connects TRBV5-1 to TRBJ1-6; D ambiguous. The CDR3 sequence: CASSFKESSYNSPLHF. For the CDR3, the DNA is TGCGCCAGCAGCTTTAAGGAGAGCTCCTATAATTCACCCCTCCACTTT.